Here is one T cell receptor beta chain with its context. Germline V lookup: CDR1 LNHDA, CDR2 SQIVND (reference sequence). V lost 5 bases, J lost 3 bases, and 4 bases stayed unmatched. The CDR3 contains 16 residues. The sample belongs to a study of blood T cell repertoires in COVID-19. Study-level background: The United States, Italy and Spain were the sources of the acute and convalescent COVID-19 samples. T cells, B-cell-depleted T cells, or PBMCs provided the cDNA or gDNA that served as material.

Authors' data handling: Using reference gene primer amplification, nucleated cell counts were estimated. Only in-frame clones appear in the TCRdb table, and some are missing; sequencing was by immunoSEQ multiplex PCR. V and J calls and clone size are copied from that table; D and trimming were computed from the DNA. Of about 86,000 clones detected, roughly 84% appear once; the ten largest clones hold roughly 32%. The gene calls are TRBV19 and TRBJ2-1, with 13 bases identical to TRBD2. Material for sequencing was peripheral blood. This TCR was recovered from a woman aged 80 or older with active or convalescent COVID-19. The CDR3 protein is CASSRTSGGLYNEQFF. The CDR3 region has the DNA TGTGCCAGTAGTCGGACTAGCGGGGGCCTCTACAATGAGCAGTTCTTC.